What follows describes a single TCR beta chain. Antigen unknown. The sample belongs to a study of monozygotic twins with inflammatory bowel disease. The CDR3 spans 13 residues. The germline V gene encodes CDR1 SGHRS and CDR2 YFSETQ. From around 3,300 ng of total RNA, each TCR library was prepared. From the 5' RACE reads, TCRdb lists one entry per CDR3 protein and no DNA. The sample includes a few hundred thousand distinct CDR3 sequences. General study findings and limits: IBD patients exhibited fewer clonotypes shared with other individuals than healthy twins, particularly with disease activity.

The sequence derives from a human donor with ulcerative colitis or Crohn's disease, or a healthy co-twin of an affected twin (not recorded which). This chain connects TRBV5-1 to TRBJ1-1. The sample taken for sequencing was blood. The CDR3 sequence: CASSLGGDFEAFF.